The rows below give T cell receptor beta chains drawn from one sample of a study of T cells after posttransplantation cyclophosphamide. The repertoire was sequenced with immunoSEQ multiplex PCR; TCRdb's copy has only in-frame clones and lacks some. This sample carries approximately 7,100 clones, none of them present only once. The sample in question was PBMCs, obtained 94 days after allogeneic stem cell transplant with posttransplant cyclophosphamide. These receptors were collected from a female patient between 55 and 75 years old who received an allogeneic stem cell transplant from an unrelated donor, was CMV-positive, and had acute GVHD only. Among the T cells, some may be from the graft donor. Each CDR3 is given with its conserved first and last residue. The D gene is left open where the match is weak. Expanded clones are given a class, and other clones once, few, many or no size at all.

j_call: TRBJ2-7
v_call: TRBV5-1
d_call: TRBD2
clone_size: many
cdr3_nt: TGCGCCAGCAGCCCCGGGGGGGCGCACCGAAACTACGAGCAGTACTTC
cdr3_aa: CASSPGGAHRNYEQYF

j_call: TRBJ2-1
v_call: TRBV29-1
d_call: TRBD2
clone_size: medium-sized
cdr3_nt: TGCAGCGTTGAAGGTATCAAAAGGGGACTAGCGGAACTCTACAATGAGCAGTTCTTC
cdr3_aa: CSVEGIKRGLAELYNEQFF

j_call: TRBJ1-5
v_call: TRBV2
d_call: TRBD1
clone_size: many
cdr3_nt: TGTGCCAGCAGTGGGAGGACAGGAGGTATTCAGCCCCAGCATTTT
cdr3_aa: CASSGRTGGIQPQHF

j_call: TRBJ1-2
v_call: TRBV13
d_call: TRBD1
clone_size: few
cdr3_nt: TGTGCCAACAGCCGAGGGACAGGGGCAAACTATGGCTACACCTTC
cdr3_aa: CANSRGTGANYGYTF

j_call: TRBJ2-2
v_call: TRBV5-4
d_call: -
clone_size: many
cdr3_nt: TGTGCCAGCAGCTCTAAGCCAACCGGGGAGCTGTTTTTT
cdr3_aa: CASSSKPTGELFF

j_call: TRBJ1-5
v_call: TRBV27
d_call: -
clone_size: many
cdr3_nt: TGTGCCAGCAGTTTCCAAGCCTATAGCAATCAGCCCCAGCATTTT
cdr3_aa: CASSFQAYSNQPQHF

j_call: TRBJ1-2
v_call: TRBV30
d_call: TRBD1
clone_size: few
cdr3_nt: TGTGCCTGGACCACAGGGGCCCCAACGGCCCGCTTC
cdr3_aa: CAWTTGAPTARF

j_call: TRBJ2-3
v_call: TRBV28
d_call: -
clone_size: many
cdr3_nt: TGTGCCAGCAGTTTACCTTCCAGCGAGAGCACAGATACGCAGTATTTT
cdr3_aa: CASSLPSSESTDTQYF

j_call: TRBJ1-5
v_call: TRBV10-3
d_call: TRBD1
clone_size: medium-sized
cdr3_nt: TGTGCCATTGGGACAGGAGATAGCAATCAGCCCCAGCATTTT
cdr3_aa: CAIGTGDSNQPQHF

j_call: TRBJ2-7
v_call: TRBV5-1
d_call: TRBD1
clone_size: many
cdr3_nt: TGCGCCAGCAGCTTGGCCGGGACAGGGGGCGAGCAGTACTTC
cdr3_aa: CASSLAGTGGEQYF

j_call: TRBJ2-3
v_call: TRBV5-1
d_call: TRBD2
clone_size: many
cdr3_nt: TGCGCCAGCAGCTTGCACTCACCGGGACTAGCAAATTCAGATACGCAGTATTTT
cdr3_aa: CASSLHSPGLANSDTQYF

j_call: TRBJ2-1
v_call: TRBV24-1
d_call: -
clone_size: many
cdr3_nt: TGTGCCACCAGTGATTCAACAGGGGAGGCCTACAATGAGCAGTTCTTC
cdr3_aa: CATSDSTGEAYNEQFF

j_call: TRBJ1-1
v_call: TRBV28
d_call: -
clone_size: -
cdr3_nt: TGTGCCAGCAGTTTAGAGGGTCTGGGGGCTGATACTGAAGCTTTCTTT
cdr3_aa: CASSLEGLGADTEAFF

j_call: TRBJ1-5
v_call: TRBV7-6
d_call: TRBD1
clone_size: many
cdr3_nt: TGTGCCAGCAGCCTCGGACAGGCCGGCAATCAGCCCCAGCATTTT
cdr3_aa: CASSLGQAGNQPQHF

j_call: TRBJ2-2
v_call: TRBV10-1
d_call: -
clone_size: many
cdr3_nt: TGCGCCAGCAGTGAAGCTAGAACCGGGGAGCTGTTTTTT
cdr3_aa: CASSEARTGELFF

j_call: TRBJ2-5
v_call: TRBV11-3
d_call: TRBD2
clone_size: few
cdr3_nt: TGTGCCAGCAGCTCTCGGGGGGCCCAGTACTTC
cdr3_aa: CASSSRGAQYF

j_call: TRBJ2-2
v_call: TRBV6-5
d_call: -
clone_size: few
cdr3_nt: TGTGCCAGCAGTCGGGCGGGGTACACCGGGGAGCTGTTTTTT
cdr3_aa: CASSRAGYTGELFF

j_call: TRBJ1-4
v_call: TRBV6-1
d_call: -
clone_size: many
cdr3_nt: TGTGCCAGCGGAGATGGGCAGGGAAATGAAAAACTGTTTTTT
cdr3_aa: CASGDGQGNEKLFF

j_call: TRBJ1-2
v_call: TRBV6-1
d_call: TRBD1
clone_size: few
cdr3_nt: TGTGCCAGTACCCCGGGGACAGGAGGCTATGGCTACACCTTC
cdr3_aa: CASTPGTGGYGYTF

j_call: TRBJ2-2
v_call: TRBV12-3/TRBV12-4
d_call: -
clone_size: -
cdr3_nt: TGTGCCAGCAGTTTCGTGGTAGCCGGGGAGCTGTTTTTT
cdr3_aa: CASSFVVAGELFF

j_call: TRBJ2-1
v_call: TRBV6-1
d_call: TRBD2
clone_size: many
cdr3_nt: TGTGCCTATACCTCCGGGACTAGCGGGGGTGGTGAGCAGTTCTTC
cdr3_aa: CAYTSGTSGGGEQFF

j_call: TRBJ2-5
v_call: TRBV13
d_call: -
clone_size: many
cdr3_nt: TGTGCCAGCAGCTTTTCTAGCACCAGGCAGGAGACCCAGTACTTC
cdr3_aa: CASSFSSTRQETQYF

j_call: TRBJ2-1
v_call: TRBV6-5
d_call: -
clone_size: many
cdr3_nt: TGTGCCAGCAGCCCCGCACTAATCAATGAGCAGTTCTTC
cdr3_aa: CASSPALINEQFF

j_call: TRBJ2-3
v_call: TRBV19
d_call: TRBD1
clone_size: many
cdr3_nt: TGTGCCAGTAGTGGAGGACAGGGGAAGGGGACAGATACGCAGTATTTT
cdr3_aa: CASSGGQGKGTDTQYF

j_call: TRBJ1-2
v_call: TRBV29-1
d_call: -
clone_size: few
cdr3_nt: TGCAGCGTTGGCCTGATGACAGCTAACTATGGCTACACCTTC
cdr3_aa: CSVGLMTANYGYTF

j_call: TRBJ2-1
v_call: TRBV2
d_call: -
clone_size: many
cdr3_nt: TGTGCCAGCAGTGAAGCGGGGGGACCCGAGCAGTTCTTC
cdr3_aa: CASSEAGGPEQFF

j_call: TRBJ2-5
v_call: TRBV10-1
d_call: TRBD1
clone_size: few
cdr3_nt: TGCGCCAGCAGTGAGTCTAGGACAGGGCAAGAGACCCAGTACTTC
cdr3_aa: CASSESRTGQETQYF

j_call: TRBJ2-5
v_call: TRBV7-8
d_call: -
clone_size: -
cdr3_nt: TGTGCCAGCAGCTTAGCTGGGCGAGAGACCCAGTACTTC
cdr3_aa: CASSLAGRETQYF

j_call: TRBJ1-6
v_call: TRBV19
d_call: -
clone_size: many
cdr3_nt: TGTGCCAGTAGTATTTCCGAGCGGACACCCCTCCACTTT
cdr3_aa: CASSISERTPLHF

j_call: TRBJ1-3
v_call: TRBV9
d_call: -
clone_size: many
cdr3_nt: TGTGCCAGCAGCGTAGCCCTGGCGGGGGCGACTGGAAACACCATATATTTT
cdr3_aa: CASSVALAGATGNTIYF

j_call: TRBJ2-7
v_call: TRBV13
d_call: -
clone_size: many
cdr3_nt: TGTGCCAGCAGCTTAAGCGACGAGCAGTACTTC
cdr3_aa: CASSLSDEQYF

j_call: TRBJ1-1
v_call: TRBV10-3
d_call: -
clone_size: medium-sized
cdr3_nt: TGTGCCATCAGTGGTCCTCGGGACACTGAAGCTTTCTTT
cdr3_aa: CAISGPRDTEAFF

j_call: TRBJ1-4
v_call: TRBV10-2
d_call: -
clone_size: many
cdr3_nt: TGCGCCAGCAGTGAGGCGACAGACCCTAATGAAAAACTGTTTTTT
cdr3_aa: CASSEATDPNEKLFF

j_call: TRBJ2-7
v_call: TRBV5-1
d_call: TRBD2
clone_size: many
cdr3_nt: TGCGCCAGCAGCTCACTAGCGGGAGCAGACGAGCAGTACTTC
cdr3_aa: CASSSLAGADEQYF

j_call: TRBJ2-1
v_call: TRBV7-7
d_call: TRBD2
clone_size: many
cdr3_nt: TGTGCTAGCAGCCCATACTTAGCGGGGGGATTGGGGTCCTACAATGAGCAGTTCTTC
cdr3_aa: CASSPYLAGGLGSYNEQFF

j_call: TRBJ2-1
v_call: TRBV6-2/TRBV6-3
d_call: TRBD2
clone_size: many
cdr3_nt: TGTGCCAGCCACGGGAGCGGGAGCCGTCTCTTC
cdr3_aa: CASHGSGSRLF

j_call: TRBJ2-7
v_call: TRBV11-3
d_call: -
clone_size: many
cdr3_nt: TGTGCCAGCAGCTTAGGCAGGGCCTACGAGCAGTACTTC
cdr3_aa: CASSLGRAYEQYF

j_call: TRBJ2-7
v_call: TRBV5-1
d_call: -
clone_size: many
cdr3_nt: TGCGCCAGCAGCTTGGGCCCTATTTGGGCGGGGGCAGCCTACGAGCAGTACTTC
cdr3_aa: CASSLGPIWAGAAYEQYF

j_call: TRBJ1-2
v_call: TRBV19
d_call: TRBD1
clone_size: many
cdr3_nt: TGTGCCAGTAGTAAAACGGACAGGGGGTCTAACTTTAACTATGGCTACACCTTC
cdr3_aa: CASSKTDRGSNFNYGYTF

j_call: TRBJ1-5
v_call: TRBV5-8
d_call: TRBD1
clone_size: many
cdr3_nt: TGTGCCAGCAGAGAAGGGACAGCAAGCAATCAGCCCCAGCATTTT
cdr3_aa: CASREGTASNQPQHF

j_call: TRBJ2-3
v_call: TRBV5-4
d_call: -
clone_size: few
cdr3_nt: TGTGCCAGCAGCTTGTCGGTAGCGGGCACAGATACGCAGTATTTT
cdr3_aa: CASSLSVAGTDTQYF

j_call: TRBJ1-6
v_call: TRBV6-6
d_call: TRBD1
clone_size: many
cdr3_nt: TGTGCCAGCAGTTACCCCAGACAGGGGGCGCATTCACCCCTCCACTTT
cdr3_aa: CASSYPRQGAHSPLHF

j_call: TRBJ1-5
v_call: TRBV5-1
d_call: TRBD1
clone_size: many
cdr3_nt: TGCGCCAGCAGCTTGTCCCCTTTGAAAAGACAGGGTTTTGTACTTGGAAGCAATCAGCCCCAGCATTTT
cdr3_aa: CASSLSPLKRQGFVLGSNQPQHF

j_call: TRBJ2-3
v_call: TRBV5-1
d_call: TRBD2
clone_size: many
cdr3_nt: TGCGCCAGCAGCTTGGAAAGCGGGACCACAGATACGCAGTATTTT
cdr3_aa: CASSLESGTTDTQYF

j_call: TRBJ1-3
v_call: TRBV6-1
d_call: -
clone_size: many
cdr3_nt: TGTGCCAGCAGTGTTGACTTCTCTGGAAACACCATATATTTT
cdr3_aa: CASSVDFSGNTIYF

j_call: TRBJ1-5
v_call: TRBV28
d_call: -
clone_size: -
cdr3_nt: TGTGCCAGCAGTTTAAGTAGGGGGAATCAGCCCCAGCATTTT
cdr3_aa: CASSLSRGNQPQHF

j_call: TRBJ2-3
v_call: TRBV6-2/TRBV6-3
d_call: -
clone_size: many
cdr3_nt: TGTGCCAGCAGTTACTCCTCAGGCCCAGATACGCAGTATTTT
cdr3_aa: CASSYSSGPDTQYF

j_call: TRBJ2-5
v_call: TRBV19
d_call: TRBD1
clone_size: few
cdr3_nt: TGTGCCAGTAGGGCGACAGGGACGAAAGAGACCCAGTACTTC
cdr3_aa: CASRATGTKETQYF

j_call: TRBJ2-1
v_call: TRBV7-9
d_call: -
clone_size: many
cdr3_nt: TGTGCCAGCAGCTTCCGTCCAGACAGCCCTTCCTACAATGAGCAGTTCTTC
cdr3_aa: CASSFRPDSPSYNEQFF

j_call: TRBJ2-7
v_call: TRBV11-2
d_call: TRBD2
clone_size: many
cdr3_nt: TGTGCCAGCAGACCGTCCGGGACTAGCGACTTCTACGAGCAGTACTTC
cdr3_aa: CASRPSGTSDFYEQYF

j_call: TRBJ1-2
v_call: TRBV10-2
d_call: TRBD1
clone_size: many
cdr3_nt: TGCGCCAGCAGGGCCGGGACAGGGGATAACAATGGCTACACCTTC
cdr3_aa: CASRAGTGDNNGYTF

j_call: TRBJ1-2
v_call: TRBV14
d_call: TRBD1
clone_size: many
cdr3_nt: TGTGCCAGCAGCCCTCGGACAGGGGAGGGGTATGGCTACACCTTC
cdr3_aa: CASSPRTGEGYGYTF

j_call: TRBJ1-3
v_call: TRBV10-3
d_call: -
clone_size: medium-sized
cdr3_nt: TGTGCCATCAGTGGGGGGGACACCATATATTTT
cdr3_aa: CAISGGDTIYF

j_call: TRBJ1-6
v_call: TRBV18
d_call: TRBD1
clone_size: many
cdr3_nt: TGTGCCAGCTCACCCCGGACAGGAAGCTCCTATAATTCACCCCTCCACTTT
cdr3_aa: CASSPRTGSSYNSPLHF

j_call: TRBJ2-7
v_call: TRBV27
d_call: TRBD1
clone_size: many
cdr3_nt: TGTGCCAGCAGCCGGGACAGCTCCTACGAGCAGTACTTC
cdr3_aa: CASSRDSSYEQYF

j_call: TRBJ2-7
v_call: TRBV14
d_call: TRBD1
clone_size: many
cdr3_nt: TGTGCCAGCAGCGCATCGGACAGGAGCTCCTACGAGCAGTACTTC
cdr3_aa: CASSASDRSSYEQYF

j_call: TRBJ1-1
v_call: TRBV29-1
d_call: -
clone_size: medium-sized
cdr3_nt: TGCAGCGTCGTGGAGGGTTTGGGCACAGGGTCGGTGACTGAAGCTTTCTTT
cdr3_aa: CSVVEGLGTGSVTEAFF